These T cell receptor beta chains were read from a single sample in a study of T-cell memory formation after mild COVID-19. One entry per CDR3 protein results from TCRdb running MiXCR on the 5' RACE reads. The sample contains about 110,000 distinct CDR3 sequences, 9.5% to 15% of which appear only once. The sample comprised PBMCs or a T cell subset sorted from them (not recorded which). The source is an adult woman who had mild COVID-19 (a few samples of this study predate the infection). Cell type and time point are not known. The CDR3 runs from the conserved cysteine through the conserved F or W. A D gene is named only where the DNA matches it firmly. Size is omitted from some rows. Given values are once, few, many or a class for expanded clones.

D gene,V gene,J gene,clone size,CDR3 DNA,CDR3 protein
.,TRBV12-3/TRBV12-4,TRBJ1-1,.,TGTGCCAGCAGTTTGGAAGACAGGCAAGCTTTCTTT,CASSLEDRQAFF
.,TRBV5-1,TRBJ2-7,few,TGCGCCAGCAGCTTCGAGACAGGTTCCTACGAGCAGTACTTC,CASSFETGSYEQYF
.,TRBV20-1,TRBJ2-1,many,TGCAGTGCTAGAGACTTACCCCGGGACTCGTCCTACAATGAGCAGTTCTTC,CSARDLPRDSSYNEQFF
.,TRBV7-7,TRBJ2-3,.,TGTGCTAGCAGCTTAGAGGCAGGGGAGGATACGCAGTATTTT,CASSLEAGEDTQYF
.,TRBV18,TRBJ2-1,few,TGTGCCAGCTCACCATTGACAGGACCATACAATGAGCAGTTCTTC,CASSPLTGPYNEQFF
.,TRBV15,TRBJ2-3,few,TGTGCCACCAGCAGAGATCCAAGACTACCCAGCACAGATACGCAGTATTTT,CATSRDPRLPSTDTQYF
TRBD1,TRBV19,TRBJ1-4,few,TGTGCCAGTAGTAGCCCAGGGGGTACTAATGAAAAACTGTTTTTT,CASSSPGGTNEKLFF
TRBD2,TRBV11-3,TRBJ2-7,.,TGTGCCAGCAGCACCTACACTAGCGGGCGCTCCTACGAGCAGTACTTC,CASSTYTSGRSYEQYF
.,TRBV12-3/TRBV12-4,TRBJ2-5,few,TGTGCCAGCAGTTTAGTCGACACCCTGGGAGAGACCCAGTACTTC,CASSLVDTLGETQYF
.,TRBV27,TRBJ2-7,few,TGTGCCAGCAGTTTATTTAGCGGACAGAAACCTGGCTACTACGAGCAGTACTTC,CASSLFSGQKPGYYEQYF
TRBD2,TRBV5-6,TRBJ2-3,.,TGTGCCAGCACCCCAGGTTGGCGGCTAGCGGGGTTGGCAGATACGCAGTATTTT,CASTPGWRLAGLADTQYF
.,TRBV20-1,TRBJ1-2,.,TGCAGTGCTCCAGGGGTGACTAACTATGGCTACACCTTC,CSAPGVTNYGYTF
.,TRBV7-6,TRBJ2-7,few,TGTGCCAGCAGCTCGGAGGGGGCCAACCTCTACGAGCAGTACTTC,CASSSEGANLYEQYF
.,TRBV9,TRBJ1-1,.,TGTGCCAGCAGCGTAGGTATCGGTAACACTGAAGCTTTCTTT,CASSVGIGNTEAFF
.,TRBV5-1,TRBJ2-7,few,TGCGCCAGCAGCTTGGAATTGGCCTCTACCTACGAGCAGTACTTC,CASSLELASTYEQYF
TRBD1,TRBV2,TRBJ2-7,once,TGTGCCAGCAGTTTAACAGGGGACTCCTACGAGCAGTACTTC,CASSLTGDSYEQYF
.,TRBV12-3/TRBV12-4,TRBJ1-3,.,TGTGCCAGCACCTCCGGGGGGGATAGAAACACCATATATTTT,CASTSGGDRNTIYF
TRBD2,TRBV12-3/TRBV12-4,TRBJ2-7,many,TGTGCCAGCACTCCCGGGACTAGAGGCTCCTACGAGCAGTACTTC,CASTPGTRGSYEQYF
.,TRBV5-4,TRBJ2-7,few,TGTGCCAGCAGCCTCGGGACCCTACCTGGCGAGCAGTACTTC,CASSLGTLPGEQYF
.,TRBV19,TRBJ2-7,.,TGTGCCAGTAGTATGGAAATTTCCTACGAGCAGTACTTC,CASSMEISYEQYF
.,TRBV29-1,TRBJ1-1,.,TGCAGCGTTGAAGATCGGGGGGCAAACACTGAAGCTTTCTTT,CSVEDRGANTEAFF
TRBD2,TRBV7-2,TRBJ2-1,.,TGTGCCAGCAGCTTACAAGCGGGGGAATACAATGAGCAGTTCTTC,CASSLQAGEYNEQFF
.,TRBV7-9,TRBJ2-2,many,TGTGCCAGCAGCTTACCCTCGACATATTCGAACACCGGGGAGCTGTTTTTT,CASSLPSTYSNTGELFF
.,TRBV27,TRBJ1-4,.,TGTGCCAGCAGCCAAACCAGTGGAAAACTGTTTTTT,CASSQTSGKLFF
TRBD1,TRBV5-6,TRBJ2-7,.,TGTGCCAGCAGCTCCGGGACAGGCCTTTACTACGAGCAGTACTTC,CASSSGTGLYYEQYF
.,TRBV27,TRBJ1-4,.,TGTGCCAGCAGTCTGTTCGACAGCCCTAATGAAAAACTGTTTTTT,CASSLFDSPNEKLFF
.,TRBV12-3/TRBV12-4,TRBJ2-1,few,TGTGCCAGCGGACGCGGGTCCTACAATGAGCAGTTCTTC,CASGRGSYNEQFF
.,TRBV29-1,TRBJ2-1,.,TGCAGCGTTGAGGGCTCAGAGAGGGCTCCGTACAATGAGCAGTTCTTC,CSVEGSERAPYNEQFF
.,TRBV7-9,TRBJ2-1,.,TGTGCCAGCAGATGGACCATTGGGGAGCAGTTCTTC,CASRWTIGEQFF
.,TRBV12-3/TRBV12-4,TRBJ2-1,few,TGTGCCAGCAGTCCTCCGTTGAGCTCCTACAATGAGCAGTTCTTC,CASSPPLSSYNEQFF
TRBD1,TRBV19,TRBJ1-5,.,TGTGCCAGTGAGGGGGCGGATCAGCCCCAGCATTTT,CASEGADQPQHF
.,TRBV5-1,TRBJ2-1,.,TGCGCCAGCAGCCCTTCGGGACACCGGCCTGATGAGCAGTTCTTC,CASSPSGHRPDEQFF
TRBD1,TRBV7-9,TRBJ2-7,few,TGTGCCAGCAGTCAGATAGGACAGGCATACGAGCAGTACTTC,CASSQIGQAYEQYF
TRBD1,TRBV12-3/TRBV12-4,TRBJ2-5,.,TGTGCCAGCGATTCGAACCCCGGGACAGGGTCAGGGGAGACCCAGTACTTC,CASDSNPGTGSGETQYF
TRBD1,TRBV2,TRBJ2-7,few,TGTGCCAGCAGTGTAGGGGACAGACAGGCTCGACCCTACGAGCAGTACTTC,CASSVGDRQARPYEQYF
TRBD2,TRBV19,TRBJ2-1,few,TGTGCCAGTAGTAAGCGGGGGACCTACAATGAGCAGTTCTTC,CASSKRGTYNEQFF
.,TRBV14,TRBJ1-1,.,TGTGCCAGCAGCCAAGATCGGGCAGGGCGGAACACTGAAGCTTTCTTT,CASSQDRAGRNTEAFF
TRBD2,TRBV7-6,TRBJ2-1,.,TGTGCCAGCAGCTTAGGGGGGGGACTAGCGGGATACAATGAGCAGTTCTTC,CASSLGGGLAGYNEQFF
TRBD1,TRBV23-1,TRBJ2-3,.,TGCGCCAGCAGTCCCTTTAGCAGGGGGCGATTTACGCAGTATTTT,CASSPFSRGRFTQYF
.,TRBV7-6,TRBJ2-7,few,TGTGCCAGCAGCTTAGCGTCCCAGGGAGTCGAGCAGTACTTC,CASSLASQGVEQYF
TRBD1,TRBV5-1,TRBJ2-1,few,TGCGCCAGCAGCTCCGACAGGGGAAGCTACAATGAGCAGTTCTTC,CASSSDRGSYNEQFF
.,TRBV7-9,TRBJ2-1,.,TGTGCCAGCAGCTTAGAGGAATACAATGAGCAGTTCTTC,CASSLEEYNEQFF
.,TRBV5-1,TRBJ2-6,many,TGCGCCAGCAGCCCCTGGGACAATGGGGCCAACGTCCTGACTTTC,CASSPWDNGANVLTF
.,TRBV21-1,TRBJ2-7,.,TGTGCCAGCAGCAAAGTCCCCAGCGAGCAGTACTTC,CASSKVPSEQYF
.,TRBV14,TRBJ2-1,once,TGTGCCAGCAGCCACCGGAATTACAATGAGCAGTTCTTC,CASSHRNYNEQFF
.,TRBV3-1,TRBJ2-5,few,TGTGCCAGCAGCCAAGGAGCCTCAATCGGACACGTCCAAGAGACCCAGTACTTC,CASSQGASIGHVQETQYF
.,TRBV9,TRBJ2-7,.,TGTGCCAGCAGTCTTAACAGGGCACCCTTGGGCGAGCAGTACTTC,CASSLNRAPLGEQYF
TRBD2,TRBV4-1,TRBJ2-7,few,TGCGCCAGCAGCCAAGAAGGGAGCGGGATCCTCAGCTCCTACGAGCAGTACTTC,CASSQEGSGILSSYEQYF
TRBD2,TRBV7-9,TRBJ2-5,.,TGTGCCAGCAGCTTAACTGGACTAGCGGAAGAGACCCAGTACTTC,CASSLTGLAEETQYF
.,TRBV7-6,TRBJ2-1,many,TGTGCCAGCAGCTTCCGGGACCGTCACAATGAGCAGTTCTTC,CASSFRDRHNEQFF